This TCR beta chain appears in the sequencing data of a study of a mutant IDH1 vaccine in newly diagnosed glioma. In the study overall: Vaccination was launched 4-6 weeks after radiotherapy alone, or with temozolomide cycles. Therapy received beforehand was radiotherapy, temozolomide, or both, with most patients given both.

Regarding this clone: Its matching antigen is unknown.

Time point noted: week 11, during vaccination. Every single dose of the vaccine, 300 ug of mutant IDH1 20-mer peptide, came with topical imiquimod. V lost 0 bases, J lost 4 bases, and 5 bases stayed unmatched. This CDR3 comprises 15 residues. Germline V gene sequence: CDR1 SNHLY, CDR2 FYNNEI. Method: immunoSEQ multiplex PCR; TCRdb's copy keeps in-frame clones and lacks some. The table has roughly 110,000 clones, about 90% seen once. This chain connects TRBV2 to TRBJ2-7; 8 nucleotides agree with TRBD1. The receptor's source is a woman in her forties or fifties with glioma. The sample in question was PBMCs, obtained from a glioma patient whose treatment included an IDH1 peptide vaccine. The CDR3 DNA follows: TGTGCCAGCAGTGAAGCGCTCAGGGGGCCGTACGAGCAGTACTTC. Protein product: CASSEALRGPYEQYF.